Below, one T cell receptor beta chain is given with its context. Its specificity is not known. This record belongs to a study of T cell responses to AZD1222 COVID-19 vaccine. Study-level points and caveats: Repertoire collection took place solely once the T cell response had peaked.

The V end lost 3 bases, the J end lost 0 bases, and 8 bases lay between the germline ends. The CDR3 contains 14 residues. CDR1 SNHLY and CDR2 FYNNEI come from the germline V gene. The protocol was immunoSEQ multiplex PCR, while the TCRdb copy is restricted to in-frame clones and leaves out a portion. The table lists about 150,000 clones, over 75% of them singletons, with approximately 1.8% in the top ten. This clonotype originated in an adult in good health. The rearrangement uses TRBV2 and TRBJ1-1; no firm D call. The sequenced sample was peripheral blood, obtained on day 0 of AZD1222 vaccination. The CDR3 region has the DNA TGTGCCAGCAGTGACCAGATAATGAACACTGAAGCTTTCTTT. Translated, it gives CASSDQIMNTEAFF. Based on the CDR3 plus reference TRBV2 and TRBJ1-1, the full variable domain is EPEVTQTPSHQVTQMGQEVILRCVPISNHLYFYWYRQILGQKVEFLVSFYNNEISEKSEIFDDQFSVERPDGSNFTLKIRSTKLEDSAMYFCASSDQIMNTEAFFGQGTRLTVV.